Listed here are 31 T cell receptor beta chains from one sample, sequenced in a study of cytomegalovirus exposure and HLA in healthy donors. PCR primers comprised 60 Vbeta and 13 Jbeta primers. Method: immunoSEQ multiplex PCR; TCRdb's copy keeps in-frame clones and lacks some. The sample consists of roughly 67,000 clones, roughly 76% of them appearing once. The sample taken for sequencing was PBMCs. Receptors were obtained from a man in his 60s in good health and CMV-seropositive.

The J gene is TRBJ2-7, the V gene TRBV10-3; D is undetermined. The CDR3 length is 14 residues. V shed 3 bases and J shed 2 bases, with 11 bases lying between them. Germline assignment: CDR1 ENHRY and CDR2 SYGVKD. CDR3 DNA sequence: TGTGCCATCAGTGATCCGGTGTCCCCCTACGAGCAGTACTTC. Protein sequence: CAISDPVSPYEQYF.

The rearrangement links TRBV7-2 to TRBJ2-1, with TRBD2 matching over 8 bases. Germline V gene data show CDR1 as SGHTA and CDR2 as FQGNSA. V was pared by 5 bases and J by 3 bases, with 15 bases of the junction left unmatched. This CDR3 has 18 residues. The CDR3 region is CASSHKGPSGSGYNEQFF. CDR3 DNA sequence: TGTGCCAGCAGCCACAAGGGACCAAGCGGGAGTGGCTACAATGAGCAGTTCTTC.

The chain carries TRBV7-8 and TRBJ2-3, with TRBD2 identical over 7 bases. With 5 bases clipped from V and 2 bases from J, the junction kept 13 bases outside the gene matches. Germline CDR1 SGHVS, CDR2 FQNEAQ. The CDR3 consists of 17 residues. This CDR3 is CASSQALQRGSTDTQYF. The CDR3 DNA reads as TGTGCCAGCAGCCAGGCCCTCCAGCGGGGCTCCACAGATACGCAGTATTTT.

This clone was seen a handful of times. The chain recombines TRBV6-7 with TRBJ2-5; D may be TRBD1 (6 bases). TRBV6-7 counts as an open reading frame of uncertain function. V lost 6 bases and J lost 5, with 16 bases in between. This CDR3 contains 14 residues. The CDR3 loop is CASRPQGPAETQYF. CDR3 nucleotides: TGTGCCAGCAGACCCCAGGGGCCAGCGGAGACCCAGTACTTC.

This clone has just a few counts. CDR3: CASSWTGMNTEAFF. The CDR3 bases are TGTGCCAGCAGTTGGACAGGTATGAACACTGAAGCTTTCTTT. V usage is TRBV2 and J usage is TRBJ1-1; 7 positions agree with TRBD1. The V gene's germline CDR1 is SNHLY and CDR2 FYNNEI. The V segment lost 5 bases and the J segment 0 bases; nucleotides outside the gene matches: 3. The CDR3 contains 14 residues. Using reference TRBV2 and TRBJ1-1 for the parts outside the CDR3, the full variable domain is EPEVTQTPSHQVTQMGQEVILRCVPISNHLYFYWYRQILGQKVEFLVSFYNNEISEKSEIFDDQFSVERPDGSNFTLKIRSTKLEDSAMYFCASSWTGMNTEAFFGQGTRLTVV.

The chain recombines TRBV6-1 with TRBJ2-2; TRBD1 matches at 11 bases. Germline trimming cut 3 bases from V and 4 bases from J; bases unmatched to any gene: 7. CDR3 length equals 17 residues. Germline loops: CDR1 MNHNS, CDR2 SASEGT. CDR3 region: CASSELRTGGLTGELFF. The CDR3, as DNA: TGTGCCAGCAGTGAGCTGAGGACAGGGGGCCTCACCGGGGAGCTGTTTTTT.

The chain is built from TRBV6-5 and TRBJ2-1; 7 nucleotides agree with TRBD2. The V gene end was trimmed by 6 bases and the J gene end by 9 bases; junction bases not matched to a gene: 8. CDR1 and CDR2 (germline): MNHEY, SVGAGI. There are 13 residues in the CDR3. In DNA form, the CDR3 reads TGTGCCAGCAGCACCTGGGAGGGAGGTGAGCAGTTCTTC. Its translation is CASSTWEGGEQFF.

This clone was detected only a few times. This sequence joins TRBV13 and TRBJ1-1, with D tentatively TRBD1 (5 bases). Per germline, CDR1 PRHDT and CDR2 FYEKMQ (reference sequence). Deletions cut 6 bases from V and 10 bases from J, with 18 bases between. The CDR3 consists of 13 residues. The chain's CDR3 is CASSRFLRGGAFF. The CDR3 region has the DNA TGTGCCAGCAGTCGCTTCTTAAGGGGCGGAGCTTTCTTT.

The chain combines TRBV6-5 with TRBJ2-7, with D possibly TRBD1 on 6 matching bases. This CDR3 has 14 amino acids. Germline assignment: CDR1 MNHEY and CDR2 SVGAGI. The germline V and J ends were trimmed by 2 bases and 5 bases, with 13 bases remaining between them. The CDR3 coding sequence is TGTGCCAGCAGTTACCGGGGACAACGGAACGAGCAGTACTTC. It is translated as CASSYRGQRNEQYF.

The rearrangement joins TRBV18 to TRBJ1-6; D is undetermined. Germline CDR1 reads KGHSH; CDR2 reads LQKENI. Deletions cut 2 bases from V and 7 bases from J, with 6 bases between. This CDR3 is 13 amino acids long. The DNA for the CDR3 is TGTGCCAGCTCACCAGGGCAGAATTCACCCCTCCACTTT. It encodes CASSPGQNSPLHF.

The rearrangement links TRBV7-2 to TRBJ2-7, with D unresolved. CDR3 length: 15 amino acids. Trimming removed 0 bases from V and 7 bases from J, with 16 bases in between. Germline CDR1 reads SGHTA; CDR2 reads FQGNSA. CDR3: CASSLAALRQEEQYF. The DNA of the CDR3 is TGTGCCAGCAGCTTAGCGGCCCTACGGCAGGAAGAGCAGTACTTC. Based on the CDR3 plus reference TRBV7-2 and TRBJ2-7, the full variable domain is GAGVSQSPSNKVTEKGKDVELRCDPISGHTALYWYRQSLGQGLEFLIYFQGNSAPDKSGLPSDRFSAERTGGSVSTLTIQRTQQEDSAVYLCASSLAALRQEEQYFGPGTRLTVT.

The chain carries TRBV9 and TRBJ1-6; TRBD1 agrees at 7 bases. The germline CDR1 and CDR2 sequences are SGDLS and YYNGEE. V was pared by 3 bases and J by 9 bases, with 6 bases of the junction left unmatched. The CDR3 spans 14 residues. This CDR3 is CASSGTGGGSPLHF. DNA of the CDR3: TGTGCCAGCAGCGGGACAGGAGGGGGTTCACCCCTCCACTTT.

The chain couples TRBV10-2 to TRBJ2-2; D is ambiguous. Germline V gene lookup returns CDR1 WSHSY and CDR2 SAAADI. V was pared by 6 bases and J by 8 bases, with 7 bases between. The CDR3 runs 11 residues. The CDR3 DNA reads as TGCGCCAGCAGCACGAGAGGGGAGCTGTTTTTT. This translates into CASSTRGELFF.

Concerning this clone: Germline is not matched at one junction end, which may reflect a read error. This chain joins TRBV6-6 and TRBJ1-4, with D possibly matching TRBD1 (6 bases). The CDR3 contains 15 residues. Per germline, CDR1 MNHNY and CDR2 SVGAGI (reference sequence). The CDR3 bases are TGTGCCAGCACGCGAACAGGGAGATCGAATGAAAAATTGTTTTTT. Protein sequence: CASTRTGRSNEKLFF.

This chain joins TRBV4-1 and TRBJ1-4, with a weak D call TRBD1 (5 bases). V lost 4 bases to trimming and J lost 1 base, with 13 bases between them. The germline gives CDR1 MGHRA, CDR2 YSYEKL. The CDR3 is made up of 16 amino acids. The CDR3 spells CASSRQGGGTNEKLFF. In nucleotides, the CDR3 is TGCGCCAGCAGCCGCCAAGGCGGGGGAACTAATGAAAAACTGTTTTTT.

As DNA, the CDR3 is TGTGCCAGCAGTGAAACAATTAGCAATCAGCCCCAGCATTTT. As protein: CASSETISNQPQHF. The genes are TRBV6-4 and TRBJ1-5, with D uncertain. Per germline, CDR1 MRHNA and CDR2 SNTAGT. The V gene lost 3 bases and the J gene lost 0 bases, with 6 bases spanning the gap. The CDR3 runs to 14 residues.

The V and J genes are TRBV29-1 and TRBJ1-1; D may be TRBD1 (5 bases). The CDR3 contains 15 residues. The germline gives CDR1 SQVTM, CDR2 ANQGSEA. Trimming took 0 bases from V and 1 from J, leaving 12 bases between them. CDR3 coding DNA: TGCAGCGTTGAAGATTGGCGGGGGGGGAACACTGAAGCTTTCTTT. Translated, it gives CSVEDWRGGNTEAFF. Using reference TRBV29-1 and TRBJ1-1 for the parts outside the CDR3, the full variable domain is SAVISQKPSRDICQRGTSLTIQCQVDSQVTMMFWYRQQPGQSLTLIATANQGSEATYESGFVIDKFPISRPNLTFSTLTVSNMSPEDSSIYLCSVEDWRGGNTEAFFGQGTRLTVV.

This rearrangement joins TRBV5-1 to TRBJ1-4; TRBD1 matches 8 bases. The V gene's germline CDR1 is SGHRS and CDR2 YFSETQ. The CDR3 loop spans 16 amino acids. Losses at the gene ends were 4 bases for V and 3 bases for J; bases not matched to a gene: 8. CDR3 in amino acids: CASSREPTGANEKLFF. In DNA form, the CDR3 reads TGCGCCAGCAGCCGAGAGCCGACAGGGGCTAATGAAAAACTGTTTTTT. Full variable domain (outside the CDR3, taken from reference TRBV5-1 and TRBJ1-4): KAGVTQTPRYLIKTRGQQVTLSCSPISGHRSVSWYQQTPGQGLQFLFEYFSETQRNKGNFPGRFSGRQFSNSRSEMNVSTLELGDSALYLCASSREPTGANEKLFFGSGTQLSVL.

V and J are TRBV27 and TRBJ2-2; the D is unclear. Trimming removed 6 bases from V and 1 base from J, with 6 bases in between. The CDR3 runs 13 residues. Germline V lookup: CDR1 MNHEY, CDR2 SMNVEV (reference sequence). CDR3 in DNA: TGTGCCAGCAGGACAAGGAACACCGGGGAGCTGTTTTTT. This codes for CASRTRNTGELFF.

V is TRBV12-5 and J is TRBJ1-1; 10 bases are shared with TRBD1. The CDR3 sequence is 14 residues long. With V trimmed by 6 bases and J by 2 bases, 3 bases remained unmatched. Germline CDR1 LGHNT, CDR2 FRNRAP. DNA of the CDR3: TGTGCTAGTGGCCTGACAGGGGGCAACACTGAAGCTTTCTTT. It translates to CASGLTGGNTEAFF.

The rearrangement links TRBV6-5 to TRBJ1-5; 9 bases map to TRBD1. This CDR3 region has 14 residues. The V and J ends lost 0 bases and 10 bases, in that order; junction bases with no gene match: 4. Germline V gives CDR1 MNHEY, CDR2 SVGAGI. The CDR3 DNA reads as TGTGCCAGCAGTTACTCGGACAGGGGAAAACCCCAGCATTTT. It yields the protein CASSYSDRGKPQHF.

The V and J genes are TRBV7-9 and TRBJ1-1; D is uncertain. Per germline, CDR1 SEHNR and CDR2 FQNEAQ (reference sequence). Trimming stripped 5 bases from V and 0 bases from J, with 7 bases between. The CDR3 extends over 13 amino acids. Here the CDR3 reads CASSIDMNTEAFF. CDR3 DNA sequence: TGTGCCAGCAGCATTGACATGAACACTGAAGCTTTCTTT.

The genes are TRBV9 and TRBJ2-3; 10 bases align to TRBD2. This CDR3 region has 18 residues. Looked up from germline, CDR1 is SGDLS and CDR2 is YYNGEE. V was clipped by 3 bases and J by 0 bases; unmatched bases: 10. For the CDR3, the DNA is TGTGCCAGCAGCGCCGGGGGTAGCGGGAGGTTCAGCACAGATACGCAGTATTTT. It is translated as CASSAGGSGRFSTDTQYF.

This clone has just one count. CDR3: CASSLDSNTEAFF. The CDR3 bases are TGTGCCAGCAGCTTAGATTCTAACACTGAAGCTTTCTTT. The rearrangement joins TRBV11-3 to TRBJ1-1; D is ambiguous. Trimming removed 0 bases at V and 2 bases at J, with 4 bases between. Germline assignment: CDR1 SGHNT and CDR2 YENEEA. The CDR3 extends over 13 amino acids.

V is TRBV5-1 and J is TRBJ1-2; perhaps TRBD1 as D (5 bases). Germline CDR1 and CDR2: SGHRS and YFSETQ. V lost 4 bases to trimming and J lost 4 bases, with 17 bases between them. The CDR3 totals 15 residues. CDR3 sequence (DNA): TGCGCCAGCAGCATGGACCCGACAACAGGCTATGGCTACACCTTC. Its protein product is CASSMDPTTGYGYTF.

The chain joins TRBV5-6 to TRBJ2-7, with 10 positions matching TRBD1. Germline V gives CDR1 SGHDT, CDR2 YYEEEE. Trimming at V came to 0 bases and at J to 6 bases, leaving 3 bases not matched to a gene. The CDR3 loop spans 14 amino acids. This CDR3 is CASSLAGQGSEQYF. The CDR3 coding sequence is TGTGCCAGCAGCTTGGCGGGACAGGGGAGCGAGCAGTACTTC.

This rearrangement joins TRBV6-5 to TRBJ1-3; 7 bases are shared with TRBD1. The junction had 11 bases not matched to a gene; V was cut back by 5 bases and J by 10 bases. Looked up from germline, CDR1 is MNHEY and CDR2 is SVGAGI. The CDR3 totals 14 residues. CDR3 residues: CASSRGGAVGTIYF. The DNA for the CDR3 is TGTGCCAGCAGTAGAGGGGGCGCTGTCGGGACCATATATTTT.

The V and J genes are TRBV7-8 and TRBJ1-3; 8 bases fit TRBD1. Germline V CDR1 and CDR2: SGHVS, FQNEAQ. The CDR3 runs to 14 residues. V shed 7 bases and J 4 bases; nucleotides not matched to a gene: 6. The CDR3 sequence is CASNQGARGNTIYF. CDR3 nucleotides: TGTGCCAGCAACCAGGGGGCCCGGGGAAACACCATATATTTT.

CDR3 nucleotides: TGTGCCAGCAGCGAACTAGCGGGGGGGCCAGCGAACATTCAGTACTTC. The encoded protein is CASSELAGGPANIQYF. The chain recombines TRBV9 with TRBJ2-4; TRBD2 agrees at 13 bases. Germline lookup yields CDR1 SGDLS and CDR2 YYNGEE. The CDR3 spans 16 residues. The V gene end was trimmed by 3 bases and the J gene end by 7 bases; junction bases not matched to a gene: 7. Together with reference TRBV9 and TRBJ2-4, the CDR3 gives the full variable domain: DSGVTQTPKHLITATGQRVTLRCSPRSGDLSVYWYQQSLDQGLQFLIQYYNGEERAKGNILERFSAQQFPDLHSELNLSSLELGDSALYFCASSELAGGPANIQYFGAGTRLSVL.

The genes are TRBV5-6 and TRBJ1-2; D is uncertain. Trimming took 2 bases from V and 4 from J, leaving 12 bases between them. This CDR3 is built from 14 residues. Germline assignment: CDR1 SGHDT and CDR2 YYEEEE. CDR3 in DNA: TGTGCCAGCAGCTTTGGCAGGTCCCTCTATGGCTACACCTTC. It codes for CASSFGRSLYGYTF.

The genes are TRBV5-1 and TRBJ2-2; the D gene is possibly TRBD1 (5 bases). Trimming removed 0 bases at V and 4 bases at J, with 10 bases between. The CDR3 contains 15 residues. Germline values: CDR1 SGHRS, CDR2 YFSETQ. CDR3 in amino acids: CASSLAGLGTGELFF. DNA for the CDR3: TGCGCCAGCAGCTTGGCAGGGCTGGGCACCGGGGAGCTGTTTTTT.